Listed here are 16 T cell receptor beta chains from one sample, sequenced in a study of OX40 agonist ivuxolimab in advanced cancers. Libraries were prepared by immunoSEQ multiplex PCR; TCRdb keeps only in-frame clonotypes and omits some of them. The data contain tens of thousands of clones, about 89% of them seen just once; the ten biggest clones take up 10% to 15%. Here the sequenced sample was CD4+ or CD8+ T cells sorted from blood, taken in a trial of the OX40 agonist ivuxolimab. The receptors were gathered from an adult with an advanced solid tumor such as melanoma, head and neck, liver or kidney cancer.

The rearrangement uses TRBV19 and TRBJ1-2; TRBD1 agrees at 7 bases. This CDR3 is 13 amino acids long. J was trimmed by 12 bases and V by 4 bases; bases with no gene match: 11. Germline V lookup: CDR1 LNHDA, CDR2 SQIVND (reference sequence). The CDR3 DNA is TGTGCCAGTAGTAGACAGGGAGGAAACAAAGACACCTTC. This codes for CASSRQGGNKDTF.

V and J are TRBV5-1 and TRBJ2-5; 7 bases are a match to TRBD1. With 4 bases clipped from V and 3 bases from J, the junction kept 3 bases outside the gene matches. The germline V gene has CDR1 SGHRS and CDR2 YFSETQ. The CDR3 extends over 13 amino acids. CDR3 in amino acids: CASSRDREETQYF. CDR3 in DNA: TGCGCCAGCAGCCGTGACAGGGAAGAGACCCAGTACTTC.

V and J are TRBV27 and TRBJ2-7, with 7 bases identical to TRBD2. Looked up from germline, CDR1 is MNHEY and CDR2 is SMNVEV (reference sequence). Trimming at V came to 5 bases and at J to 4 bases, leaving 14 bases not matched to a gene. The CDR3 runs to 16 residues. Written as DNA, the CDR3 is TGTGCCAGCAGTCCCACCATAGCTAGCGGAGGGTACGAGCAGTACTTC. It translates to CASSPTIASGGYEQYF.

A few counts support this clone. The chain uses TRBV28 and TRBJ1-5, with 7 bases aligning to TRBD1. The CDR3 loop spans 15 amino acids. Germline V lookup: CDR1 MDHEN, CDR2 SYDVKM. Trimming took 5 bases from V and 3 from J; bases not matched to a gene: 7. The chain's CDR3 is CASSLRDRVNQPQHF. For the CDR3, the DNA is TGTGCCAGCAGTCTCCGGGACAGAGTCAATCAGCCCCAGCATTTT.

This chain connects TRBV7-2 to TRBJ1-6, with TRBD1 identical over 7 bases. This CDR3 has 15 residues. In germline, CDR1 is SGHTA, CDR2 FQGNSA. J was trimmed by 5 bases and V by 7 bases; bases with no gene match: 8. In DNA, the CDR3 is TGTGCCAGCAAGCTTAGGGGGCGGGATAATTCACCCCTCCACTTT. This sequence encodes CASKLRGRDNSPLHF.

This chain joins TRBV5-8 and TRBJ2-3, with D tentatively TRBD1 (6 bases). V dropped 4 bases and J dropped 8 bases, with 20 bases sitting between them. In germline, CDR1 is SGHTS, CDR2 YDEGEE. The CDR3 is 15 amino acids. In DNA form, the CDR3 reads TGTGCCAGCAGCCCTTCGGGACCCCGCAGGGGTACGCAGTATTTT. Encoded protein: CASSPSGPRRGTQYF. Full variable domain (outside the CDR3, taken from reference TRBV5-8 and TRBJ2-3): EAGVTQSPTHLIKTRGQQATLRCSPISGHTSVYWYQQALGLGLQFLLWYDEGEERNRGNFPPRFSGRQFPNYSSELNVNALELEDSALYLCASSPSGPRRGTQYFGPGTRLTVL.

The chain is built from TRBV19 and TRBJ1-5; TRBD1 matches 11 bases. The junction had 2 bases not matched to a gene; V was cut back by 5 bases and J by 5 bases. The CDR3 totals 14 residues. Germline-derived CDR1 and CDR2 are LNHDA and SQIVND (reference sequence). CDR3 sequence: CASSGTGGDQPQHF. The CDR3 DNA is TGTGCCAGTAGTGGGACAGGGGGGGATCAGCCCCAGCATTTT. Combining the CDR3 with reference TRBV19 and TRBJ1-5 gives the whole variable domain DGGITQSPKYLFRKEGQNVTLSCEQNLNHDAMYWYRQDPGQGLRLIYYSQIVNDFQKGDIAEGYSVSREKKESFPLTVTSAQKNPTAFYLCASSGTGGDQPQHFGDGTRLSIL.

The CDR3 DNA sequence: TGCGCCAGCAGCTCCCGGACTAGCGGGAGGACTCGGTTCTTC. It is translated as CASSSRTSGRTRFF. This chain uses TRBV5-1 with TRBJ2-1, with TRBD2 matching over 14 bases. This CDR3 contains 14 residues. With V trimmed by 3 bases and J by 15 bases, 8 bases remained unmatched. The germline gives CDR1 SGHRS, CDR2 YFSETQ.

For the CDR3, the DNA is TGTGCCAGCTCACCACTAATTGGGGAAAAACTGTTTTTT. Protein product: CASSPLIGEKLFF. This chain joins TRBV18 and TRBJ1-4; D is unclear. The CDR3 is 13 amino acids. Germline V lookup: CDR1 KGHSH, CDR2 LQKENI. Trimming stripped 1 base from V and 8 bases from J, with 8 bases between. Variable domain in full (rest from reference TRBV18 and TRBJ1-4): NAGVMQNPRHLVRRRGQEARLRCSPMKGHSHVYWYRQLPEEGLKFMVYLQKENIIDESGMPKERFSAEFPKEGPSILRIQQVVRGDSAAYFCASSPLIGEKLFFGSGTQLSVL.

The rearrangement joins TRBV5-1 to TRBJ2-4; no firm D call. The germline V and J ends were trimmed by 2 bases and 1 base, with 22 bases remaining between them. Germline assignment: CDR1 SGHRS and CDR2 YFSETQ. CDR3 length: 19 residues. The CDR3 spells CASSFGPGPDFKAKNIQYF. Written as DNA, the CDR3 is TGCGCCAGCAGCTTTGGCCCTGGGCCAGATTTTAAGGCCAAAAACATTCAGTACTTC. Complete variable domain (other parts from reference TRBV5-1 and TRBJ2-4): KAGVTQTPRYLIKTRGQQVTLSCSPISGHRSVSWYQQTPGQGLQFLFEYFSETQRNKGNFPGRFSGRQFSNSRSEMNVSTLELGDSALYLCASSFGPGPDFKAKNIQYFGAGTRLSVL.

The V gene is TRBV10-3, the J gene TRBJ2-2; the match to TRBD1 covers 7 bases. The germline V gene encodes CDR1 ENHRY and CDR2 SYGVKD. The CDR3 extends over 12 amino acids. V shed 6 bases and J 7 bases; nucleotides not matched to a gene: 2. This CDR3 is CAIRQGDGELFF. For the CDR3, the DNA is TGTGCCATCAGGCAGGGGGACGGGGAGCTGTTTTTT.

The rearrangement uses TRBV9 and TRBJ2-1, with 10 bases that match TRBD2. Per germline, CDR1 SGDLS and CDR2 YYNGEE. CDR3 size: 14 residues. The V gene end was trimmed by 4 bases and the J gene end by 5 bases; junction bases not matched to a gene: 3. CDR3 region: CASSFGLADNEQFF. CDR3 in DNA: TGTGCCAGCAGCTTCGGACTAGCGGACAATGAGCAGTTCTTC. Variable domain in full (rest from reference TRBV9 and TRBJ2-1): DSGVTQTPKHLITATGQRVTLRCSPRSGDLSVYWYQQSLDQGLQFLIQYYNGEERAKGNILERFSAQQFPDLHSELNLSSLELGDSALYFCASSFGLADNEQFFGPGTRLTVL.

V and J are TRBV4-1 and TRBJ2-5, with 8 bases identical to TRBD1. From germline, CDR1 is MGHRA and CDR2 YSYEKL. V gave up 4 bases and J gave up 5 bases; unmatched junction bases: 15. This CDR3 is built from 17 residues. The CDR3 region has the DNA TGCGCCAGCAGCCGCCGGGCTCTAACAGGGGGGATGGAGACCCAGTACTTC. Protein product: CASSRRALTGGMETQYF.

CDR3 residues: CASSQGQGRDGELFF. The CDR3 DNA reads as TGCGCCAGCAGCCAAGGACAGGGGAGAGACGGGGAGCTGTTTTTT. The chain carries TRBV4-1 and TRBJ2-2, with TRBD1 matching 8 bases. After removal of 1 base from V and 7 bases from J, the junction contained 5 bases not matched to a gene. CDR3 size: 15 residues. CDR1 and CDR2 from the germline V gene are MGHRA and YSYEKL.

The chain carries TRBV19 and TRBJ2-4, with D possibly being TRBD1 (6 bases). V lost 7 bases to trimming and J lost 9 bases, with 22 bases between them. The germline CDR1 and CDR2 sequences are LNHDA and SQIVND (reference sequence). The CDR3 totals 15 residues. CDR3 amino acids: CASTWGTYRVIIQYF. The CDR3 bases are TGTGCCAGTACCTGGGGGACATACAGGGTTATCATTCAGTACTTC.

This clone was detected once. The CDR3 coding sequence is TGTGCCAGCAGCTTAGAAGGGTCCCCCAATCAGCCCCAGCATTTT. Translating gives CASSLEGSPNQPQHF. The chain is built from TRBV7-9 and TRBJ1-5; D gene unclear. The CDR3 has 15 residues. Germline CDR1 SEHNR, CDR2 FQNEAQ (reference sequence). The germline V and J ends were trimmed by 1 base and 3 bases, with 10 bases remaining between them.